Listed below are T cell receptor beta chains from one sample, sequenced in a study of T cells in Graves' hyperthyroidism and ophthalmopathy. MiXCR, applied by TCRdb to the multiplex PCR reads, yields one record per CDR3 protein. The sample consists of nearly 750,000 distinct CDR3 sequences, 35% of them appearing once. Material: blood. Receptors were obtained from a woman aged 40 to 50 with Graves' hyperthyroidism. Both conserved end residues are part of each CDR3.

V	J	CDR3
TRBV2	TRBJ1-6	CASSGTGENNSPLHF
TRBV4-1	TRBJ1-5	CASSQGPFGAQPQHF
TRBV6-5	TRBJ1-2	CASSYSKTSGYTF
TRBV29-1	TRBJ1-1	CSVDSGTGGGEAFF
TRBV18	TRBJ2-5	CASSPGDLETQYF
TRBV29-1	TRBJ1-5	CSVGTLSNQPQHF
TRBV6-1	TRBJ1-2	CASSETRAVSPNYGYTF
TRBV7-9	TRBJ1-6	CASGSDRANSPLHF
TRBV7-2	TRBJ1-2	CASSLNRGQASDTF
TRBV4-3	TRBJ1-4	CASSPNGGAWEKLFF
TRBV5-1	TRBJ1-1	CASSPGQRNTGAFF
TRBV7-6	TRBJ1-1	CASRSGSGKPGNTEAFF
TRBV5-5	TRBJ1-1	CASSLAGTGAMNTEAFF
TRBV6-6	TRBJ1-2	CASSSDALDGYTF
TRBV9	TRBJ2-7	CASSSRPRGEDEQYF
TRBV7-2	TRBJ1-1	CASSTHRAAEAFF
TRBV9	TRBJ2-6	CASSAKHGSGANVLTF
TRBV12-3/TRBV12-4	TRBJ2-2	CASSRLGNGELFF
TRBV3-1	TRBJ1-6	CASSSVKSGNSPLHF
TRBV13	TRBJ1-1	CASSLYPGGAFF
TRBV9	TRBJ1-1	CASSVEVGTEAFF
TRBV7-9	TRBJ1-1	CASSLGDKAFF
TRBV3-1	TRBJ1-1	CASSPREVRTEAFF
TRBV5-1	TRBJ1-1	CASSPPGQGFRVEAFF
TRBV7-3	TRBJ2-3	CASSPGTAGDTQYF
TRBV29-1	TRBJ2-7	CSVGSGGTFYEQYF
TRBV12-3/TRBV12-4	TRBJ2-2	CASNLGQAGELFF
TRBV28	TRBJ2-5	CASSPLRTQYF
TRBV20-1	TRBJ2-7	CSARRGQAGSYEQYF
TRBV29-1	TRBJ2-7	CSVGGDVYEQYF
TRBV5-1	TRBJ1-2	CASSLSLDYGYTF
TRBV9	TRBJ1-1	CASSEGLMARAEAFF
TRBV6-5	TRBJ1-3	CASSYHLGTHSGNTIYF
TRBV4-1	TRBJ2-5	CASSQVYMRGETQHF